Following are 29 T cell receptor beta chains from one sample sequenced in a study of blood T cells in healthy people across ages. For the second PCR, which ran for about 6 to 11 cycles, a sample-barcoded 5' primer and a J-beta primer mix were used. TCRdb itself ran the 5' RACE reads through MiXCR, one entry per CDR3 protein. The sample carries some 560,000 distinct CDR3 sequences, about 28% recorded once. These data also formed part of another study, on T cells of mothers and their children.

Source material: blood. The receptors shown here come from a boy between 2 and 15 years old in good health.

V is TRBV9 and J is TRBJ2-1; D gene unclear. V gave up 3 bases and J gave up 9 bases, with 13 bases separating them. Germline CDR1 and CDR2: SGDLS and YYNGEE. This CDR3 has 13 residues. The CDR3 sequence: CASSATERSEQFF. Written as DNA, the CDR3 is TGTGCCAGCAGCGCCACCGAAAGGAGTGAGCAGTTCTTC.

The sample holds one count of this clonotype. V usage is TRBV29-1 and J usage is TRBJ2-7, with D possibly being TRBD1 or TRBD2 (5 bases each). CDR1 and CDR2 (germline): SQVTM, ANQGSEA. The CDR3 covers 14 residues. Trimming stripped 4 bases from V and 0 bases from J, with 13 bases between. CDR3 sequence reads: CSVGPRGPSYEQYF. Here the CDR3 DNA reads TGCAGCGTTGGACCCCGGGGACCCTCCTACGAGCAGTACTTC.

This clonotype turned up a few times. The V call is TRBV20-1, the J call TRBJ2-5; D unclear. The J call may not be correct, given that the DNA end is closer to TRBJ2-7. The CDR3 covers 12 residues. Germline CDR1 and CDR2: DFQATT and SNEGSKA (reference sequence). The CDR3 reads CSATGPSYEQYF. Written as DNA, the CDR3 is TGCAGTGCAACGGGCCCTTCCTACGAGCAGTACTTC.

This clonotype showed up just a few times. The V call is TRBV4-2, the J call TRBJ2-4; TRBD2 might be the D (6 bases). The CDR3 is 17 amino acids. Trimming shortened V by 1 base and J by 0 bases, and 13 bases separated the two germline ends. Per germline, CDR1 LGHNA and CDR2 YNFKEQ. DNA of the CDR3: TGTGCCAGCAGCCAAGGACTAGTTAAAATAGCCAAAAACATTCAGTACTTC. This gives the protein CASSQGLVKIAKNIQYF.

V and J are TRBV20-1 and TRBJ1-5; no definite D call. Germline values: CDR1 DFQATT, CDR2 SNEGSKA (reference sequence). The CDR3 spans 14 residues. Trimming shortened V by 4 bases and J by 0 bases, and 10 bases separated the two germline ends. The CDR3 spells CSATKGYSNQPQHF. CDR3 sequence (DNA): TGCAGTGCTACGAAAGGGTATAGCAATCAGCCCCAGCATTTT.

This clonotype occurred a few times. At one end the junction does not follow the germline gene, possibly because of a read error. The chain combines TRBV7-9 with TRBJ2-1, with D unresolved. CDR1 and CDR2 from the germline V gene are SEHNR and FQNEAQ (reference sequence). CDR3 length equals 11 residues. CDR3: CGGLAYNVQFF. The CDR3 DNA sequence: TGTGGGGGTCTTGCCTACAATGTGCAGTTCTTC.

The chain combines TRBV3-1 with TRBJ2-1; D is undetermined. This CDR3 has 18 residues. The V gene lost 8 bases and the J gene lost 0 bases, with 23 bases spanning the gap. Looked up from germline, CDR1 is LGHDT and CDR2 is YNNKEL (reference sequence). In nucleotides, the CDR3 is TGTGCCAGCCTACGAGAGAACAACCCACCCCACTCCTACAATGAGCAGTTCTTC. It is translated as CASLRENNPPHSYNEQFF.

This sequence joins TRBV7-2 and TRBJ2-5; TRBD1 or TRBD2 may be the D gene (5 bases each). There are 13 residues in the CDR3. Germline CDR1 reads SGHTA; CDR2 reads FQGNSA. The germline V and J ends were trimmed by 5 bases and 5 bases, with 12 bases remaining between them. The CDR3 coding sequence is TGTGCCAGCAGCGCCGGGGCCCCGGAGACCCAGTACTTC. As protein: CASSAGAPETQYF.

V and J are TRBV19 and TRBJ2-3, with D possibly TRBD2 on 6 matching bases. Trimming shortened V by 10 bases and J by 0 bases, and 17 bases separated the two germline ends. In germline, CDR1 is LNHDA, CDR2 SQIVND (reference sequence). This CDR3 is built from 15 residues. The CDR3 bases are TGTGCCACTCAAGGCGCGGGATCTAGCACAGATACGCAGTATTTT. It specifies CATQGAGSSTDTQYF.

The chain combines TRBV7-2 with TRBJ1-2, with D perhaps matching TRBD1 (5 bases). V lost 5 bases and J lost 7, with 14 bases in between. This CDR3 comprises 13 residues. Germline CDR1 is SGHTA and CDR2 is FQGNSA. CDR3 protein: CASSRRGEPGYTF. The CDR3 coding sequence is TGTGCCAGCAGCCGACGAGGGGAACCTGGCTACACCTTC. The whole variable domain, remainder taken from reference TRBV7-2 and TRBJ1-2, is GAGVSQSPSNKVTEKGKDVELRCDPISGHTALYWYRQSLGQGLEFLIYFQGNSAPDKSGLPSDRFSAERTGGSVSTLTIQRTQQEDSAVYLCASSRRGEPGYTFGSGTRLTVV.

This clonotype showed up just a few times. The chain joins TRBV4-2 to TRBJ2-4, with 11 bases lining up with TRBD2. Looked up from germline, CDR1 is LGHNA and CDR2 is YNFKEQ. V lost 4 bases, J lost 9 bases, and 14 bases stayed unmatched. The CDR3 length is 17 residues. The CDR3 coding sequence is TGTGCCAGCAGCCCTAATAGCGGGGGGGCCGCTAAGCGCATTCAGTACTTC. Amino acids: CASSPNSGGAAKRIQYF.

V usage is TRBV10-2 and J usage is TRBJ2-5, with 14 bases matching TRBD2. The DNA end is a closer match to TRBJ2-1, so the J assignment may be wrong. Germline values: CDR1 WSHSY, CDR2 SAAADI. CDR3 size: 16 residues. The DNA for the CDR3 is TGCGCCAGCAGTGAGTCGGGACTAGCGGGAGTCGTCGAGCAGTTCTTC. It specifies CASSESGLAGVVEQFF.

This clonotype has just a few counts. The rearrangement joins TRBV5-1 to TRBJ2-1; D gene ambiguous. The germline V and J ends were trimmed by 1 base and 7 bases, with 21 bases remaining between them. Germline values: CDR1 SGHRS, CDR2 YFSETQ. The CDR3 runs 17 residues. CDR3 coding DNA: TGCGCCAGCAGCTTGCTGGTCTTGGGCTTGGCGGCGAATGAGCAGTTCTTC. Its protein product is CASSLLVLGLAANEQFF.

This clonotype occurred a few times. The chain combines TRBV7-2 with TRBJ1-2; D call uncertain. Germline V CDR1 and CDR2: SGHTA, FQGNSA. V shed 6 bases and J shed 3 bases, with 14 bases lying between them. The CDR3 runs 14 residues. CDR3 in amino acids: CASSRSGEDYGYTF. The CDR3 nucleotides are TGTGCCAGCAGTAGAAGTGGCGAGGACTATGGCTACACCTTC.

This sequence joins TRBV11-2 and TRBJ1-1; D gene ambiguous. The CDR3 sequence is 13 residues long. The V gene's germline CDR1 is SGHAT and CDR2 FQNNGV. V shed 0 bases and J shed 2 bases, with 4 bases lying between them. CDR3 loop: CASSLDINTEAFF. The CDR3, as DNA: TGTGCCAGCAGCTTAGACATAAACACTGAAGCTTTCTTT.

Remarks on this clonotype: A read error may account for a junction end that differs from germline. The chain links TRBV29-1 to TRBJ1-1, with D uncertain. This CDR3 region has 9 residues. Germline-derived CDR1 and CDR2 are SQVTM and ANQGSEA. This CDR3 reads CSVDREALF. DNA of the CDR3: TGCAGCGTTGACCGAGAAGCTCTCTTT.

This sequence joins TRBV7-2 and TRBJ2-3, with TRBD2 matching 10 bases. CDR1 SGHTA and CDR2 FQGNSA come from the germline V gene. The V gene end was trimmed by 4 bases and the J gene end by 7 bases; junction bases not matched to a gene: 14. CDR3 size: 17 residues. The CDR3 loop is CASSSLAGATPGNTQYF. CDR3 coding DNA: TGTGCCAGCAGCTCCCTAGCGGGAGCCACTCCGGGGAATACGCAGTATTTT. Complete variable domain (other parts from reference TRBV7-2 and TRBJ2-3): GAGVSQSPSNKVTEKGKDVELRCDPISGHTALYWYRQSLGQGLEFLIYFQGNSAPDKSGLPSDRFSAERTGGSVSTLTIQRTQQEDSAVYLCASSSLAGATPGNTQYFGPGTRLTVL.

In its sample, this clonotype was seen a few times. V usage is TRBV6-1 and J usage is TRBJ2-5; 10 bases fit TRBD2. V was clipped by 6 bases and J by 4 bases; unmatched bases: 11. Germline lookup yields CDR1 MNHNS and CDR2 SASEGT. The CDR3 covers 16 residues. CDR3 loop: CASRGTSEKLRETQYF. The CDR3 coding sequence is TGTGCCAGCAGGGGGACTAGCGAAAAATTGAGAGAGACCCAGTACTTC.

This sequence joins TRBV12-3 or TRBV12-4 and TRBJ2-5; 14 bases are shared with TRBD2. CDR3 size: 16 residues. After removal of 6 bases from V and 5 bases from J, the junction contained 8 bases not matched to a gene. In DNA form, the CDR3 reads TGTGCCAGCAGCCACCTGACTAGCGGGGGGGCCGAGACCCAGTACTTC. Its translation: CASSHLTSGGAETQYF.

V is TRBV10-3 and J is TRBJ2-5; D remains ambiguous. V lost 6 bases, J lost 5 bases, and 7 bases lay in between. CDR1 is ENHRY, CDR2 SYGVKD, per germline. The CDR3 runs to 11 residues. The CDR3 region is CAIRTSETQYF. The CDR3 bases are TGTGCCATCAGGACCTCCGAGACCCAGTACTTC.

This clonotype was counted only a few times. The J gene is TRBJ1-6, the V gene TRBV18; perhaps TRBD1 as D (5 bases). Germline V gene sequence: CDR1 KGHSH, CDR2 LQKENI. V shed 3 bases and J shed 5 bases, with 11 bases lying between them. The CDR3 runs to 15 residues. This CDR3 is CASSPGTVDNSPLHF. CDR3 in DNA: TGTGCCAGCTCACCGGGGACGGTGGATAATTCACCCCTCCACTTT.

This clonotype was seen only a few times. The chain is built from TRBV4-3 and TRBJ2-2; no clear D gene. The germline V gene encodes CDR1 LGHNA and CDR2 YSLEER. The ends were cut back, 1 base at V and 4 bases at J, with 13 bases in the middle. The CDR3 length is 16 residues. This CDR3 reads CASSQGSQSTTGELFF. CDR3 bases: TGCGCCAGCAGCCAAGGGTCCCAGTCGACCACCGGGGAGCTGTTTTTT.

This clonotype has only a few counts. The CDR3 DNA follows: TGTGCCAGCTCGTCAGGACCTGACAATGAGCAGTTCTTC. Its translation is CASSSGPDNEQFF. This chain uses TRBV18 with TRBJ2-1, with no clear D. The CDR3 totals 13 residues. Germline assignment: CDR1 KGHSH and CDR2 LQKENI. Trimming took 6 bases from V and 5 from J, leaving 11 bases between them.

The chain joins TRBV7-9 to TRBJ1-5; maybe TRBD1 (6 bases). Between the trimmed V and J ends, which lost 5 bases and 0 bases, there was a span of 17 bases. CDR1 is SEHNR, CDR2 FQNEAQ, per germline (reference sequence). The CDR3 loop spans 17 amino acids. In DNA form, the CDR3 reads TGTGCCAGCAGCAAAACAGGGCTCGGCTATAGCAATCAGCCCCAGCATTTT. Amino acids: CASSKTGLGYSNQPQHF.

This chain uses TRBV11-2 with TRBJ1-1; possible D gene TRBD1, 5 bases. The CDR3 sequence is 15 residues long. CDR1 and CDR2 from the germline V gene are SGHAT and FQNNGV. The V gene lost 5 bases and the J gene lost 2 bases, with 15 bases spanning the gap. CDR3 in amino acids: CASSVLGGYNTEAFF. DNA of the CDR3: TGTGCCAGCAGCGTCTTGGGGGGGTATAACACTGAAGCTTTCTTT.

This clonotype came up a few times. The J gene is TRBJ1-2, the V gene TRBV6-5; 11 nucleotides agree with TRBD1. CDR1 is MNHEY and CDR2 is SVGAGI in the germline V gene. The J segment lost 3 bases and the V segment lost 7 bases, leaving 7 bases of the junction unmatched. The CDR3 loop spans 15 amino acids. CDR3 sequence (DNA): TGTGCCAGCAAAACGGACAGGGGGCAGGACTATGGCTACACCTTC. This sequence encodes CASKTDRGQDYGYTF.

J is TRBJ1-2 and V is TRBV29-1; possible D gene TRBD1, 6 bases. V dropped 4 bases and J dropped 5 bases, with 11 bases sitting between them. The CDR3 spans 12 residues. The V gene's germline CDR1 is SQVTM and CDR2 ANQGSEA. CDR3: CSVATGMYGYTF. The CDR3 coding sequence is TGCAGCGTTGCGACAGGAATGTATGGCTACACCTTC.

The V gene is TRBV11-2, the J gene TRBJ2-1; TRBD2 matches 8 bases. Germline V gene sequence: CDR1 SGHAT, CDR2 FQNNGV. V lost 4 bases, J lost 8 bases, and 7 bases stayed unmatched. The CDR3 runs 14 residues. Here the CDR3 DNA reads TGTGCCAGCAGCTGGCGGACTAGCAGTGATGAGCAGTTCTTC. Translation gives CASSWRTSSDEQFF.

This clonotype was observed a handful of times. The chain joins TRBV12-3 or TRBV12-4 to TRBJ1-6; D remains ambiguous. The CDR3 runs 12 residues. V was trimmed by 3 bases and J by 10 bases, leaving 7 bases between them. The CDR3 nucleotides read TGTGCCAGCAGTTTTCCGGGGTCACCCCTCCACTTT. Encoded protein: CASSFPGSPLHF.